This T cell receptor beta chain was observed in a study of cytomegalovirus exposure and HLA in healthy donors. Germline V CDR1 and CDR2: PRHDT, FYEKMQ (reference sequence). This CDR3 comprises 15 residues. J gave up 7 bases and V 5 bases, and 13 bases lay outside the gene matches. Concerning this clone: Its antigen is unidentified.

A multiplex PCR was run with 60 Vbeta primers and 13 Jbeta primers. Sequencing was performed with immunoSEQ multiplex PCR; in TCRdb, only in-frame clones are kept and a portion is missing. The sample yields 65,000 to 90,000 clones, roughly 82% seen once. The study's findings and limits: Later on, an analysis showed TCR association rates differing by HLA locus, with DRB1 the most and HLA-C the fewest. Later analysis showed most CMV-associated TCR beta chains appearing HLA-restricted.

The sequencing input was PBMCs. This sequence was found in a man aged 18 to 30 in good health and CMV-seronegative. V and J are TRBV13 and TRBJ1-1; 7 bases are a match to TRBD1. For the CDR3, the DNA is TGTGCCAGCAGCCCAGGGGGGCCAGGGCGCATTGAAGCTTTCTTT. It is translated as CASSPGGPGRIEAFF.